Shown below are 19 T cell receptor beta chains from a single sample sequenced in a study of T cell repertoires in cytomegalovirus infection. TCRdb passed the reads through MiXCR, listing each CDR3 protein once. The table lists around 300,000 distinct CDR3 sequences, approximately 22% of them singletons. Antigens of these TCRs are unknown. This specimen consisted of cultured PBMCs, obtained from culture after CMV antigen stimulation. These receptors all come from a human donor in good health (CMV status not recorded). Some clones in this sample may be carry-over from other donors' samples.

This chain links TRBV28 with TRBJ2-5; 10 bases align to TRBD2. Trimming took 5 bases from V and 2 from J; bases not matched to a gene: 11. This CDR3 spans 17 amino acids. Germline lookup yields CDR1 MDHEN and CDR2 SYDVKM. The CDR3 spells CASSPLFGLAVQETQYF. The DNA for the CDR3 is TGTGCCAGCAGTCCACTCTTTGGACTAGCGGTACAAGAGACCCAGTACTTC.

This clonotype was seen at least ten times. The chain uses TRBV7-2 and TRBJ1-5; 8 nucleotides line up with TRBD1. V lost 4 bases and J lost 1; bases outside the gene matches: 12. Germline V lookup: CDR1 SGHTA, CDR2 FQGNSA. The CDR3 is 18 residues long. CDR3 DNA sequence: TGTGCCAGCAGCTCCCTGCTGACAGGGGAAGTAAGCAATCAGCCCCAGCATTTT. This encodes CASSSLLTGEVSNQPQHF.

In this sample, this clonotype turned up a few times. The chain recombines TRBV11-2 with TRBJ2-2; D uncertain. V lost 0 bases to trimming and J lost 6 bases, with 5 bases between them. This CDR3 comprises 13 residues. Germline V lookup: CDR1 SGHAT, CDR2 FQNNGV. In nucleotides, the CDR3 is TGTGCCAGCAGCTTAGATTACTCCGGGGAGCTGTTTTTT. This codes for CASSLDYSGELFF.

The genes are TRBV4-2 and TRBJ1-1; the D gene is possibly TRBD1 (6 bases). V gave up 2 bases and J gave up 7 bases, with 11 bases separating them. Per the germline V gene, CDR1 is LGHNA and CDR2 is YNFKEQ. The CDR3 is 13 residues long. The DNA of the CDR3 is TGTGCCAGCAGCCAAATAACAGGGATTGAAGCTTTCTTT. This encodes CASSQITGIEAFF.

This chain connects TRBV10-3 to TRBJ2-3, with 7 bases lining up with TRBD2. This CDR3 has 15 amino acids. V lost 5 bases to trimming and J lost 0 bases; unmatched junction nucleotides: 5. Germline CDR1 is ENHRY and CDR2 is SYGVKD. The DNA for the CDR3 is TGTGCCATCAGTATCAGCGGGGCTAGCACAGATACGCAGTATTTT. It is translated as CAISISGASTDTQYF.

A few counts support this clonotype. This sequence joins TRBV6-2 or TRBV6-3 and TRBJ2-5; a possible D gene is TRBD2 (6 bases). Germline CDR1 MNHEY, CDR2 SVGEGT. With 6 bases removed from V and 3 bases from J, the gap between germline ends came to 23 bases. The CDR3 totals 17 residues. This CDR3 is CASSPSTGDPLKETQYF. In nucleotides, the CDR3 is TGTGCCAGCAGCCCCTCCACGGGGGACCCTTTGAAAGAGACCCAGTACTTC.

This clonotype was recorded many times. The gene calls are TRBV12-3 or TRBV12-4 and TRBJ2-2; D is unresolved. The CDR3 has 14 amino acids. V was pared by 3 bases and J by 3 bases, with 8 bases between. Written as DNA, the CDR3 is TGTGCCAGCAGTTTTCGAAGCGACACCGGGGAGCTGTTTTTT. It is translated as CASSFRSDTGELFF.

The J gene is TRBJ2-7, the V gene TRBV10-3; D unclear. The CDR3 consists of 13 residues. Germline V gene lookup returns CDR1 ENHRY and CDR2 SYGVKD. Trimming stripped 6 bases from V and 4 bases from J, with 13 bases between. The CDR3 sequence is CAISRENQYEQYV. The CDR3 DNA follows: TGTGCCATCAGCCGAGAAAATCAGTACGAGCAGTACGTC.

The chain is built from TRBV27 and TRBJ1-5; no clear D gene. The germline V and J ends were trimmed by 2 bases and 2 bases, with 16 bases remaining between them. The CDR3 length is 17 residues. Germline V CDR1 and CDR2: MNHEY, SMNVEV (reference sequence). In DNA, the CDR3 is TGTGCCAGCAGTTTAGCTACCGGGCGCCGGGGCAATCAGCCCCAGCATTTT. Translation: CASSLATGRRGNQPQHF.

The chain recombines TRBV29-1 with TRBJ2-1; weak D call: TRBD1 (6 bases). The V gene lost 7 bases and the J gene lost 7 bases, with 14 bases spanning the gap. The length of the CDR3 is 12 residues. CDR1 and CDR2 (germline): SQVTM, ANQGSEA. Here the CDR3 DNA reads TGCAGCGGACAGGAATTGTCGAATGAGCAGTTCTTC. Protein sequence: CSGQELSNEQFF.

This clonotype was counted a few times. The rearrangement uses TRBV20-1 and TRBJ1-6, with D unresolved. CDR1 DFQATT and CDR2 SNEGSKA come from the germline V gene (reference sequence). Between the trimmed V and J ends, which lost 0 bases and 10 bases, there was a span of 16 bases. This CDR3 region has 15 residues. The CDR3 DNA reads TGCAGTGCTAGAGAAGAGGGCCTAGGAGAATCACCCCTCCACTTT. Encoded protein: CSAREEGLGESPLHF.

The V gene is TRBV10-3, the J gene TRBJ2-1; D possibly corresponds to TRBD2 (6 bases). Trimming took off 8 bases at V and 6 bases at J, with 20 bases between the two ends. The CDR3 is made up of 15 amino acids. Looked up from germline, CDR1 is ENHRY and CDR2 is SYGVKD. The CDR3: CAIARRETQFNEQFF. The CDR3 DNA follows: TGTGCCATCGCCCGTCGGGAGACCCAATTCAATGAGCAGTTCTTC.

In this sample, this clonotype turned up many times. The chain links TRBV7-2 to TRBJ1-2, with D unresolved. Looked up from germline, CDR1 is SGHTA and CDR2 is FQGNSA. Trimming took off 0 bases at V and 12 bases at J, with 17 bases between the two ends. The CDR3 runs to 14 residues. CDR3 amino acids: CASSLASLSTVHTF. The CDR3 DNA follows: TGTGCCAGCAGCTTAGCCTCTCTCTCCACAGTCCACACCTTC.

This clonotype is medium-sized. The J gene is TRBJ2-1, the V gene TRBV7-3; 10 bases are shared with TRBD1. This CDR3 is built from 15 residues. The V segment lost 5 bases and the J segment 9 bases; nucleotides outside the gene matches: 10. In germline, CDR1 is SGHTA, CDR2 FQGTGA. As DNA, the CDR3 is TGTGCCAGCAGCCGGGGAGGGACAGGGGATACTGAGCAGTTCTTC. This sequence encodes CASSRGGTGDTEQFF.

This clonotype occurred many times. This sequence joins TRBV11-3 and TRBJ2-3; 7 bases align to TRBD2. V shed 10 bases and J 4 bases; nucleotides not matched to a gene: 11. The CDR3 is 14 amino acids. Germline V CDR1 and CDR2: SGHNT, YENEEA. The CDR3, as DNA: TGTGCCACCCAATCACGGGAGGTGTCAGATACGCAGTATTTT. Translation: CATQSREVSDTQYF.

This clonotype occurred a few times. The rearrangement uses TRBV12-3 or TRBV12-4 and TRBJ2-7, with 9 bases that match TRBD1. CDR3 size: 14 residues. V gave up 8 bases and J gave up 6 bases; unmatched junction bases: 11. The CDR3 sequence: CASSPSGTGTEQYF. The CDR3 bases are TGTGCCAGCTCGCCTTCCGGGACAGGGACCGAGCAGTACTTC.

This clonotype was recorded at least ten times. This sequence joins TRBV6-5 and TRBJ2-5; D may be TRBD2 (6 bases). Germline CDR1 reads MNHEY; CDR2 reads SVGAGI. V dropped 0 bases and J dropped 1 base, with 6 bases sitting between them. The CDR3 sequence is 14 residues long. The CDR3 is CASSYSGGQETQYF. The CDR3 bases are TGTGCCAGCAGTTACTCGGGGGGCCAAGAGACCCAGTACTTC.

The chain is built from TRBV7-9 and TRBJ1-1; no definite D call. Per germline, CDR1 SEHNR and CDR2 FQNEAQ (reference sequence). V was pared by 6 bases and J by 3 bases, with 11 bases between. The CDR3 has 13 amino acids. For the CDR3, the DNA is TGTGCCAGCAGTTCAAGGCCCTACACTGAAGCTTTCTTT. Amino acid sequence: CASSSRPYTEAFF.

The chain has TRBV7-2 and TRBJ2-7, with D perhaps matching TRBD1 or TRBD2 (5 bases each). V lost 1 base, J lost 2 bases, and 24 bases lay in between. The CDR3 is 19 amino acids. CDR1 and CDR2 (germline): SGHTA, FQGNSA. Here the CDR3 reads CASSLGPGPQSLITYEQYV. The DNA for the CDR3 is TGTGCCAGCAGCTTAGGCCCGGGACCGCAATCCTTGATAACCTACGAGCAGTACGTC.